The 22 T cell receptor beta chains below come from one sample, sequenced in a study of CD8 T cells in Susac syndrome. With random hexamers, reverse transcription was performed on about 0.5 to 1 ug of RNA. TCRdb reprocessed the immunoSEQ multiplex PCR reads via MiXCR and lists one record per CDR3 protein. This table holds about 200,000 distinct CDR3 sequences, roughly 95% found once. The sequenced material came from CD4+ T cells from PBMCs. Receptor source: a human donor in good health.

The chain joins TRBV15 to TRBJ1-5; D remains ambiguous. In germline, CDR1 is LNHNV, CDR2 YYDKDF (reference sequence). Trimming shortened V by 0 bases and J by 9 bases, and 6 bases separated the two germline ends. This CDR3 has 12 amino acids. DNA for the CDR3: TGTGCCACCAGCAGAGACCTGTCGCCCCAGCATTTT. This sequence encodes CATSRDLSPQHF.

CDR3 amino acids: CASSRLSTGALNQPQHF. CDR3 nucleotide sequence: TGTGCCAGCAGTCGTCTCTCGACAGGAGCCTTAAATCAGCCCCAGCATTTT. V and J are TRBV12-3 or TRBV12-4 and TRBJ1-5, with D tentatively TRBD1 (6 bases). This CDR3 spans 17 amino acids. V gave up 5 bases and J gave up 4 bases, with 21 bases separating them.

This chain's CDR3 is CASRGTGEYEQYV. The CDR3 bases are TGTGCCAGCAGGGGGACTGGTGAATACGAGCAGTACGTC. V is TRBV6-5 and J is TRBJ2-7; D may be TRBD2 (6 bases). Trimming cost V 6 bases and J 4 bases, with 13 bases left between them. The CDR3 runs 13 residues. Germline assignment: CDR1 MNHEY and CDR2 SVGAGI.

The chain employs TRBV5-1 and TRBJ1-2, with no clear D. Trimming pared 7 bases from V and 7 bases from J, leaving 11 bases between. Looked up from germline, CDR1 is SGHRS and CDR2 is YFSETQ. The CDR3 runs to 11 residues. The CDR3 bases are TGCGCCAGCGGCTCCAACGGTGGCTACACCTTC. This codes for CASGSNGGYTF.

V usage is TRBV29-1 and J usage is TRBJ2-7; 7 bases are shared with TRBD2. Germline CDR1 SQVTM, CDR2 ANQGSEA. The J segment lost 3 bases and the V segment lost 6 bases, leaving 8 bases of the junction unmatched. The CDR3 loop spans 13 amino acids. The CDR3 reads CSVGREGLYEQYF. In DNA, the CDR3 is TGCAGCGTCGGCAGGGAGGGCCTCTACGAGCAGTACTTC.

The CDR3 sequence is CSASEATYEQYF. The CDR3 nucleotides read TGCAGTGCTAGCGAGGCCACCTACGAGCAGTACTTC. The chain employs TRBV20-1 and TRBJ2-7; D remains ambiguous. Germline-derived CDR1 and CDR2 are DFQATT and SNEGSKA (reference sequence). V lost 3 bases, J lost 2 bases, and 8 bases lay in between. The length of the CDR3 is 12 residues.

The chain couples TRBV3-1 to TRBJ1-1; D gene unclear. Trimming shortened V by 4 bases and J by 8 bases, and 8 bases separated the two germline ends. In germline, CDR1 is LGHDT, CDR2 YNNKEL (reference sequence). The CDR3 sequence is 11 residues long. The CDR3 loop reads CASSRRGEAFF. CDR3 DNA sequence: TGTGCCAGCAGCCGACGAGGGGAAGCTTTCTTT.

The chain has TRBV20-1 and TRBJ2-7; unclear D gene. V lost 4 bases to trimming and J lost 2 bases, with 9 bases between them. CDR3 length: 12 residues. Germline assignment: CDR1 DFQATT and CDR2 SNEGSKA (reference sequence). The CDR3 DNA is TGCAGTGCTATAAGGGTAACCTACGAGCAGTACGTC. Protein sequence: CSAIRVTYEQYV.

The chain joins TRBV30 to TRBJ1-1; the D gene is possibly TRBD1 (5 bases). The germline gives CDR1 GTSNPN, CDR2 SVGIG (reference sequence). The ends were cut back, 3 bases at V and 3 bases at J, with 14 bases in the middle. CDR3 size: 14 residues. As DNA, the CDR3 is TGTGCCTGGAGCGGATCTTTGGGGGACACTGAAGCTTTCTTT. Amino acid sequence: CAWSGSLGDTEAFF.

The rearrangement links TRBV18 to TRBJ2-3; a possible D gene is TRBD1 (6 bases). The CDR3 has 17 amino acids. Germline assignment: CDR1 KGHSH and CDR2 LQKENI. V was cut by 6 bases and J by 0 bases, with 19 bases left in between. The DNA of the CDR3 is TGTGCCAGCTCCTCGCGGACAGCGCCTACTAGCACAGATACGCAGTATTTT. This sequence encodes CASSSRTAPTSTDTQYF.

J is TRBJ1-1 and V is TRBV3-1; D might be TRBD1 (5 bases). This CDR3 has 14 residues. Germline V gene lookup returns CDR1 LGHDT and CDR2 YNNKEL (reference sequence). Trimming removed 3 bases at V and 1 base at J, with 9 bases between. The CDR3 nucleotides read TGTGCCAGCAGCCAGGGGGTCCGGAACACTGAAGCTTTCTTT. Its protein product is CASSQGVRNTEAFF.

The chain uses TRBV29-1 and TRBJ2-1; 9 bases align to TRBD2. Trimming cost V 5 bases and J 5 bases; bases outside gene matches: 7. This CDR3 is 14 amino acids long. Germline V lookup: CDR1 SQVTM, CDR2 ANQGSEA. CDR3 bases: TGCAGCGTTTTGGCGGGAGGGCCCCACAATGAGCAGTTCTTC. Its translation is CSVLAGGPHNEQFF.

This chain links TRBV11-2 with TRBJ2-3; 9 bases are shared with TRBD2. Unmatched junction bases numbered 7, after V lost 4 bases and J lost 2 bases. From germline, CDR1 is SGHAT and CDR2 FQNNGV. The CDR3 totals 16 residues. The CDR3 nucleotides read TGTGCCAGCAGCTCGCCTCTAGCGGGATACACAGATACGCAGTATTTT. Translating gives CASSSPLAGYTDTQYF.

The chain links TRBV28 to TRBJ2-5, with D possibly TRBD1 on 6 matching bases. The germline V and J ends were trimmed by 6 bases and 4 bases, with 15 bases remaining between them. Germline assignment: CDR1 MDHEN and CDR2 SYDVKM. The CDR3 is 14 residues long. As DNA, the CDR3 is TGTGCCAGCAGCATAGGGGGTTCGGGAGAGACCCAGTACTTC. Amino acids: CASSIGGSGETQYF.

J is TRBJ2-4 and V is TRBV11-2, with D possibly TRBD1 on 6 matching bases. Germline CDR1 reads SGHAT; CDR2 reads FQNNGV. The CDR3 spans 17 residues. V dropped 1 base and J dropped 0 bases, with 13 bases sitting between them. The CDR3 here is CASSLGGRGRAKNIQYF. The CDR3 nucleotides read TGTGCCAGCAGCTTAGGTGGCAGGGGAAGAGCCAAAAACATTCAGTACTTC. The full variable domain, with the rest looked up from reference TRBV11-2 and TRBJ2-4, is EAGVAQSPRYKIIEKRQSVAFWCNPISGHATLYWYQQILGQGPKLLIQFQNNGVVDDSQLPKDRFSAERLKGVDSTLKIQPAKLEDSAVYLCASSLGGRGRAKNIQYFGAGTRLSVL.

The chain employs TRBV7-9 and TRBJ1-5; D uncertain. Germline-derived CDR1 and CDR2 are SEHNR and FQNEAQ (reference sequence). The CDR3 has 13 amino acids. Trimming took off 7 bases at V and 7 bases at J, with 14 bases between the two ends. In DNA form, the CDR3 reads TGTGCCAGCACCACCGGGGAACAACAGCCCCAGCATTTT. Its protein product is CASTTGEQQPQHF. The variable domain in full, with the rest retrieved from reference TRBV7-9 and TRBJ1-5, is DTGVSQNPRHKITKRGQNVTFRCDPISEHNRLYWYRQTLGQGPEFLTYFQNEAQLEKSRLLSDRFSAERPKGSFSTLEIQRTEQGDSAMYLCASTTGEQQPQHFGDGTRLSIL.

V is TRBV9 and J is TRBJ2-2; D is perhaps TRBD2 (6 bases). Trimming removed 3 bases at V and 6 bases at J, with 15 bases between. The CDR3 is 15 residues long. The germline V gene has CDR1 SGDLS and CDR2 YYNGEE. Here the CDR3 reads CASSARPRDSGELFF. As DNA, the CDR3 is TGTGCCAGCAGCGCGCGGCCCAGGGACTCCGGGGAGCTGTTTTTT.

This sequence joins TRBV15 and TRBJ2-7; D is uncertain. The CDR3 is 15 amino acids. Deletions cut 0 bases from V and 2 bases from J, with 11 bases between. From germline, CDR1 is LNHNV and CDR2 YYDKDF (reference sequence). CDR3 DNA sequence: TGTGCCACCAGCAGAGAAAAAGGCAGCACCTACGAGCAGTACGTC. This sequence encodes CATSREKGSTYEQYV.

The rearrangement links TRBV27 to TRBJ2-3; 14 nucleotides align to TRBD2. The germline V gene encodes CDR1 MNHEY and CDR2 SMNVEV (reference sequence). The CDR3 spans 16 residues. V shed 6 bases, J shed 2 bases, and the junction held 4 bases outside the gene matches. This CDR3 is CASSGTSGGYTDTQYF. The CDR3 nucleotides read TGTGCCAGCAGCGGGACTAGCGGGGGATACACAGATACGCAGTATTTT.

The genes are TRBV6-5 and TRBJ1-2; unclear D gene. V was shortened by 2 bases and J by 0 bases, with 1 base between the two germline ends. CDR3 size: 12 residues. The germline gives CDR1 MNHEY, CDR2 SVGAGI. This chain's CDR3 is CASSYANYGYTF. CDR3 nucleotide sequence: TGTGCCAGCAGTTACGCTAACTATGGCTACACCTTC.

The rearrangement joins TRBV3-1 to TRBJ2-3; 8 nucleotides match TRBD2. This CDR3 has 15 residues. The V gene end was trimmed by 4 bases and the J gene end by 5 bases; junction bases not matched to a gene: 8. Germline-derived CDR1 and CDR2 are LGHDT and YNNKEL (reference sequence). The CDR3 loop reads CASSPGTRAGDTQYF. CDR3 nucleotides: TGTGCCAGCAGCCCCGGGACTAGGGCGGGAGATACGCAGTATTTT.

The chain combines TRBV3-1 with TRBJ2-1; 11 nucleotides line up with TRBD2. With V trimmed by 7 bases and J by 8 bases, 10 bases remained unmatched. This CDR3 is built from 15 residues. CDR1 and CDR2 from the germline V gene are LGHDT and YNNKEL (reference sequence). Here the CDR3 reads CASTDSGRAIYEQFF. The CDR3 region has the DNA TGTGCCAGCACCGATAGCGGGAGGGCCATCTATGAGCAGTTCTTC.